This TCR beta chain was recovered during a study of CD8+ T cells in alopecia areata. In the study overall: Scoring treated patients' severity relied on the percentage of scalp area affected.

Comment on this clone: Its antigen is not identified.

Sequencing relied on a cDNA template that was reverse transcribed from extracted RNA. TCRdb's table, derived via immunoSEQ multiplex PCR, lists solely in-frame clones and lacks some. This sample has 160,000 or so clones, with around 58% found just once. Sample treatment: oral pan-JAK inhibitor, 5-10 mg twice daily. It was from alopecia areata patients that lesional scalp punch biopsies and peripheral blood were collected. There are 14 residues in the CDR3. Trimming pared 1 base from V and 4 bases from J, leaving 11 bases between. Germline lookup yields CDR1 SGDLS and CDR2 YYNGEE. General study results and limits: Sequencing of scalp samples also captures resident alphabeta T cells of normal skin.

The specimen comprised CD4+ T cells sorted from blood, sampled at approximately week 60, from a patient treated with tofacitinib. The receptor's source is a human donor with alopecia areata. V and J are TRBV9 and TRBJ1-1; maybe TRBD1 (5 bases). CDR3 DNA: TGTGCCAGCAGCGTACTATATAGGGGCACTGAAGCTTTCTTT. It specifies CASSVLYRGTEAFF.